This T cell receptor (beta chain) was obtained from a study of blood T cell repertoires in COVID-19. Per the original data handling: For nucleated cells, counts were estimated from reference gene primer amplification. Sequencing was performed with immunoSEQ multiplex PCR; in TCRdb, only in-frame clones are kept and a portion is missing. V and J calls and clone size are those listed in that table; D and trimming were worked out from the DNA. The sample lists about 170,000 clones, 85% seen once, with 3% to 4% in the top ten. This CDR3 spans 15 amino acids. The germline gives CDR1 MNHEY, CDR2 SMNVEV (reference sequence). V shed 5 bases, J shed 3 bases, and the junction held 5 bases outside the gene matches.

The chain recombines TRBV27 with TRBJ2-7, with 12 bases aligning to TRBD2. Source material: peripheral blood. The clonotype originates from a human donor with acute or convalescent COVID-19. The donor label of this sample is uncertain. The CDR3 spells CASSTRGLAGYEQYF. DNA of the CDR3: TGTGCCAGCAGTACCCGGGGACTAGCGGGCTACGAGCAGTACTTC.